Sequencing of this T cell receptor (beta chain) was carried out in a study of ipilimumab plus nivolumab after autologous stem cell transplantation. The CDR3 extends over 13 amino acids. Trimming removed 6 bases from V and 2 bases from J, with 7 bases in between. Germline CDR1 MNHEY, CDR2 SMNVEV (reference sequence). TCRdb keeps only in-frame clones here, not all; method: immunoSEQ multiplex PCR. The sample has 15,000 to 20,000 clones, about 81% seen once; the top ten hold 6.5% to 7.5%. The receptor was isolated from a male donor with diffuse large B-cell lymphoma. Material: PBMCs, obtained in a trial of ipilimumab plus nivolumab as post-transplant consolidation. The chain recombines TRBV27 with TRBJ2-2; TRBD1 is a possible D gene (6 bases). CDR3 sequence: CASRQGNTGELFF. CDR3 DNA: TGTGCCAGCAGACAGGGTAACACCGGGGAGCTGTTTTTT.